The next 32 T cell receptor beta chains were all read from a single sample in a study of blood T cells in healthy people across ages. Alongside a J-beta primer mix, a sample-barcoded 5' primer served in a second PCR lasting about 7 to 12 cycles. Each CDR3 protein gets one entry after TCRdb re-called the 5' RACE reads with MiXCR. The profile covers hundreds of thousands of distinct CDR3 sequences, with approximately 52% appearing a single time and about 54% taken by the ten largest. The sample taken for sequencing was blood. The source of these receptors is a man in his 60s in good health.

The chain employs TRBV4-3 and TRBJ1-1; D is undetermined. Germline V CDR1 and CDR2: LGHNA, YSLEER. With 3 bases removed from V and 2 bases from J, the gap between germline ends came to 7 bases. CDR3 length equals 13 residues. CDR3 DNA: TGCGCCAGCAGCCACTCGTCCAACACTGAAGCTTTCTTT. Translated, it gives CASSHSSNTEAFF.

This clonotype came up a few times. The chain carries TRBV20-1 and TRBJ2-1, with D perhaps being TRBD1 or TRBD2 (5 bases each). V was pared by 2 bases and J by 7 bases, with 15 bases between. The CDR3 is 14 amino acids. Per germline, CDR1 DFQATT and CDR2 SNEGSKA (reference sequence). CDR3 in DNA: TGCAGTGCTAGATATCCGAGGGGTGGAAATGAGCAGTTCTTC. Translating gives CSARYPRGGNEQFF.

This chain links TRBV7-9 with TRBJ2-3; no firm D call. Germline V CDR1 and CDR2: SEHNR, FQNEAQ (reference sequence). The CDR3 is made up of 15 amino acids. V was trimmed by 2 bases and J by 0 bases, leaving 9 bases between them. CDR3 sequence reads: CASSLQSTSTDTQYF. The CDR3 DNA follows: TGTGCCAGCAGCTTACAGAGTACTAGCACAGATACGCAGTATTTT.

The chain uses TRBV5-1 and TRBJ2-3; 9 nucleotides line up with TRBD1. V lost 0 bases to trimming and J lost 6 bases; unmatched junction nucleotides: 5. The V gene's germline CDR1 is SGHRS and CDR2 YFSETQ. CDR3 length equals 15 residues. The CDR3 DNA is TGCGCCAGCAGCTTGGTCGGACAGGGGCAGGATACGCAGTATTTT. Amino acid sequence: CASSLVGQGQDTQYF.

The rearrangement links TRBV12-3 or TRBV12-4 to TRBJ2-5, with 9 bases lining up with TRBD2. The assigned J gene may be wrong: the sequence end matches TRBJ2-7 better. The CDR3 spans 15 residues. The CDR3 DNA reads TGTGCCAGCAGTTTAGGGCTAGCGGGGAACTACGAGCAGTACTTC. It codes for CASSLGLAGNYEQYF.

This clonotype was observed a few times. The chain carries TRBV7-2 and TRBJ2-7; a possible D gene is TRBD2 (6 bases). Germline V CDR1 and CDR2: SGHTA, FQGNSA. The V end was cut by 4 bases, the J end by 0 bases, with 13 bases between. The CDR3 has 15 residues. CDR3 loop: CASSSKRASSYEQYF. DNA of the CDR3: TGTGCCAGCAGCTCGAAGCGGGCTAGCTCCTACGAGCAGTACTTC.

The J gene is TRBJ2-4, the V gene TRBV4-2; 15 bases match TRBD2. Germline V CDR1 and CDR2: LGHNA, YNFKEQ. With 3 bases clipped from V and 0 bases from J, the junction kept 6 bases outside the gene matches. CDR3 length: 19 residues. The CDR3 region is CASSQEGLAGGLAKNIQYF. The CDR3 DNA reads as TGTGCCAGCAGCCAGGAGGGACTAGCGGGGGGCCTAGCCAAAAACATTCAGTACTTC.

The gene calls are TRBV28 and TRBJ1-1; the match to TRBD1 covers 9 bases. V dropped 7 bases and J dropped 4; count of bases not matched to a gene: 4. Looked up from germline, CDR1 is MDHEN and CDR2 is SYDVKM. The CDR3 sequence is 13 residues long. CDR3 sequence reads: CASKRDRVTEAFF. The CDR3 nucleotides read TGTGCCAGCAAGCGGGACAGGGTCACTGAAGCTTTCTTT.

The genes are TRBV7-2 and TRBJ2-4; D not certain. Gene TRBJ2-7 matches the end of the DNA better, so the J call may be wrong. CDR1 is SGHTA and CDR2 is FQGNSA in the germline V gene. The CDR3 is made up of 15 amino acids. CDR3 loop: CASSLGTGFSYEQYF. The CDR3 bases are TGTGCCAGCAGCTTAGGGACCGGTTTCTCCTACGAGCAGTACTTC.

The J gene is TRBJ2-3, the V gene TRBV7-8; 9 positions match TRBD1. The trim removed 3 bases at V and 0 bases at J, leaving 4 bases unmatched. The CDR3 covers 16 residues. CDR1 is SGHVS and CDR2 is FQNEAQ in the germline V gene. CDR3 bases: TGTGCCAGCAGCTTGGGACAGGGATCTAGCACAGATACGCAGTATTTT. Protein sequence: CASSLGQGSSTDTQYF. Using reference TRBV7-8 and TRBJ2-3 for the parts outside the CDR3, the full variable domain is GAGVSQSPRYKVAKRGQDVALRCDPISGHVSLFWYQQALGQGPEFLTYFQNEAQLDKSGLPSDRFFAERPEGSVSTLKIQRTQQEDSAVYLCASSLGQGSSTDTQYFGPGTRLTVL.

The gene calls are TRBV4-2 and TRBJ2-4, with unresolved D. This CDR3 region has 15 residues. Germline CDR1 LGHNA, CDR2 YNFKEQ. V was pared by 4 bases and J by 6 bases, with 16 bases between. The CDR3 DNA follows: TGTGCCAGCAGCCCAGATGCCGGGTTGGGAAACATTCAGTACTTC. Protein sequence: CASSPDAGLGNIQYF.

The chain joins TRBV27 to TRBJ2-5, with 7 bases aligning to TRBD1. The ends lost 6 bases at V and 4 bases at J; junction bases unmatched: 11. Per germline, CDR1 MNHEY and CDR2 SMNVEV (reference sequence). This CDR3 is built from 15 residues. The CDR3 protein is CASSQPGGIRETQYF. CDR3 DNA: TGTGCCAGCAGCCAGCCAGGGGGAATACGAGAGACCCAGTACTTC.

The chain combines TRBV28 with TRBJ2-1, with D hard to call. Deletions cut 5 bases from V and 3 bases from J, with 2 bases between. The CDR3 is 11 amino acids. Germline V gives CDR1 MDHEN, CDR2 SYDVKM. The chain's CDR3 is CASSVYNEQFF. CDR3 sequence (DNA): TGTGCCAGCAGTGTCTACAATGAGCAGTTCTTC.

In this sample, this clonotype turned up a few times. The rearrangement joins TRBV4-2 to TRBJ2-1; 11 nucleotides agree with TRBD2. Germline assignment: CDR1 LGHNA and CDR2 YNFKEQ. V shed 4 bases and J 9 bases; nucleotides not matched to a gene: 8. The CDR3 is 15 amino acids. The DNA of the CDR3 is TGTGCCAGCAGCCCCCTAGCGGGAGGCACCGGTGAGCAGTTCTTC. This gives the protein CASSPLAGGTGEQFF.

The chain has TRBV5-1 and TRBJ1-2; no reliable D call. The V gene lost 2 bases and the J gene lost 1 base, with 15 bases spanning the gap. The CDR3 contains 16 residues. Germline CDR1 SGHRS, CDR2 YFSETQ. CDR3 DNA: TGCGCCAGCAGCTTCGTCAGGACGGGGATTAACTATGGCTACACCTTC. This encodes CASSFVRTGINYGYTF. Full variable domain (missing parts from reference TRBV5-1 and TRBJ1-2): KAGVTQTPRYLIKTRGQQVTLSCSPISGHRSVSWYQQTPGQGLQFLFEYFSETQRNKGNFPGRFSGRQFSNSRSEMNVSTLELGDSALYLCASSFVRTGINYGYTFGSGTRLTVV.

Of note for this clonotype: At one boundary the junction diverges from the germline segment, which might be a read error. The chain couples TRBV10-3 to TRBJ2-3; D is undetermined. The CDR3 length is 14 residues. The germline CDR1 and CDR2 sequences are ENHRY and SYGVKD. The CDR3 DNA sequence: TGTGCCATCAGTGAGTCGACGGGCACGGATACGCAGTATTTT. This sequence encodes CAISESTGTDTQYF.

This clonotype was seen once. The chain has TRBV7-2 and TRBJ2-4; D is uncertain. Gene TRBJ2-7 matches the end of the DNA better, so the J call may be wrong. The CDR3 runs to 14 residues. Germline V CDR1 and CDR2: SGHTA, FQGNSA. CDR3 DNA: TGTGCCAGCAGCTTAGGGGGATCGAATTCCGAGCAGTACTTC. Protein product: CASSLGGSNSEQYF.

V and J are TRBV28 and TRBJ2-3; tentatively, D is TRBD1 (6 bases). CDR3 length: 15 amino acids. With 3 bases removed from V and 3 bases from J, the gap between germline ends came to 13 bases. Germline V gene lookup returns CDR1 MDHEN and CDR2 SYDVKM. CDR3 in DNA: TGTGCCAGCAGTTTTCGCGGCAGGGGTACAGATACGCAGTATTTT. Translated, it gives CASSFRGRGTDTQYF.

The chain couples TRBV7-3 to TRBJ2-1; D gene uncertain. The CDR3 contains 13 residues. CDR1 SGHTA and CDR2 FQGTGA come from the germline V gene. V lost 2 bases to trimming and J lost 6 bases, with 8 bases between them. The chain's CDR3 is CASSLGYLNEQFF. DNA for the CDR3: TGTGCCAGCAGCTTAGGCTACCTCAATGAGCAGTTCTTC.

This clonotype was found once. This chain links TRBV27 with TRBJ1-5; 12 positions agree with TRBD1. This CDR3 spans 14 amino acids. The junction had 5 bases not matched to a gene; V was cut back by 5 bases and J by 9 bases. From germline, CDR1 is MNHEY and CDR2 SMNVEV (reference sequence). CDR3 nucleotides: TGTGCCAGCAGTCACGGGACAGGGGGCTGGCCCCAGCATTTT. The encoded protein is CASSHGTGGWPQHF.

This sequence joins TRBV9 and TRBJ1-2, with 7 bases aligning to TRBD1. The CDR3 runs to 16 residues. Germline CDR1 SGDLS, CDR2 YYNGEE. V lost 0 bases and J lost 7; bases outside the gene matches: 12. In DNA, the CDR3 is TGTGCCAGCAGCGTAGAGTCACAGGGGTTCGGAGGTGGCTACACCTTC. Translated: CASSVESQGFGGGYTF.

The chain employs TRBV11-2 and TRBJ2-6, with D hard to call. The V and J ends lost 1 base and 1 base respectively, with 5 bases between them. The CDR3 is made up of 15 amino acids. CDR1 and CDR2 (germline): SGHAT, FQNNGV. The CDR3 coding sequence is TGTGCCAGCAGCTTAGGCATGTCTGGGGCCAACGTCCTGACTTTC. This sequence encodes CASSLGMSGANVLTF.

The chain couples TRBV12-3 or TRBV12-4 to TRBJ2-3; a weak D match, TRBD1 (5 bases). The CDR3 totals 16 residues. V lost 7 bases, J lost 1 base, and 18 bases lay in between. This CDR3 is CASTTGPGYGTDTQYF. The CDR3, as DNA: TGTGCCAGCACTACTGGACCAGGGTATGGCACAGATACGCAGTATTTT.

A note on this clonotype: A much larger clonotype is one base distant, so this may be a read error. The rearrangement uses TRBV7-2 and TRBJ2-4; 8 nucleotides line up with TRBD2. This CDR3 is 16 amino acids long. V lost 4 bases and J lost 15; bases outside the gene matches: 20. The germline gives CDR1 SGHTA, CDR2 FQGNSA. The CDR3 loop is CASSSEIAGSWKTRYF. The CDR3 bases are TGTGCCAGCAGCTCAGAGATAGCGGGGAGTTGGAAGACCCGGTACTTC. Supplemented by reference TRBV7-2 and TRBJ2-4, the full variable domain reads GAGVSQSPSNKVTEKGKDVELRCDPISGHTALYWYRQSLGQGLEFLIYFQGNSAPDKSGLPSDRFSAERTGGSVSTLTIQRTQQEDSAVYLCASSSEIAGSWKTRYFGAGTRLSVL.

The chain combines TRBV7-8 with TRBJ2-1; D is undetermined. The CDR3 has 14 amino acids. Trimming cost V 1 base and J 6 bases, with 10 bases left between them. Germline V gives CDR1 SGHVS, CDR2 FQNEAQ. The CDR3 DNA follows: TGTGCCAGCAGCTTAGTAGGCAGGAGCAATGAGCAGTTCTTC. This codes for CASSLVGRSNEQFF.

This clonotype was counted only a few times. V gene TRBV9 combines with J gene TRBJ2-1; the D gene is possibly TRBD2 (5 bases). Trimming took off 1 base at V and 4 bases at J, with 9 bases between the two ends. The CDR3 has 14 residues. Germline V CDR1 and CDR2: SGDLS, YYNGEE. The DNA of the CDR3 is TGTGCCAGCAGCGTACGGGAAGGGTACAATGAGCAGTTCTTC. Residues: CASSVREGYNEQFF.

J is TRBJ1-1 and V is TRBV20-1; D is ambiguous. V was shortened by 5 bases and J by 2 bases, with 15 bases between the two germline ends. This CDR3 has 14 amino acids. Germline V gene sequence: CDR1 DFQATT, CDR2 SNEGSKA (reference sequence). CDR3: CSARPESGNTEAFF. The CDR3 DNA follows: TGCAGTGCTCGCCCCGAGAGCGGTAACACTGAAGCTTTCTTT.

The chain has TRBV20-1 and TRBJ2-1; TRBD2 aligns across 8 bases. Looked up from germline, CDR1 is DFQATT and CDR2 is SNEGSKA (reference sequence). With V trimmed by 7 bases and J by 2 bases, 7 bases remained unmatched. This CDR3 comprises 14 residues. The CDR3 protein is CSGEGLGPYNEQFF. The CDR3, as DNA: TGCAGTGGCGAGGGACTAGGACCCTACAATGAGCAGTTCTTC.

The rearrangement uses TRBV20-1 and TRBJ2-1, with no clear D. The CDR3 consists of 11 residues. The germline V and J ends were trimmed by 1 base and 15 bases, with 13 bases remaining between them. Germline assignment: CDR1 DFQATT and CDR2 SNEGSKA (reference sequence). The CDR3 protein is CSARARTARFF. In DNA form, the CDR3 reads TGCAGTGCTAGAGCCAGAACAGCGCGGTTCTTC.

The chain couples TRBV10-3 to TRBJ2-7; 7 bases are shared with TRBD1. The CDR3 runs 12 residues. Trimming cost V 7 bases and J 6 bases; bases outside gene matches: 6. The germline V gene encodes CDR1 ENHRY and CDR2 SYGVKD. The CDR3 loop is CAITRDRGEQYF. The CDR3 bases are TGTGCCATCACTCGGGACAGAGGCGAGCAGTACTTC.

The CDR3 is CASSARQAGEQFF. Here the CDR3 DNA reads TGTGCCAGCAGCGCGAGACAGGCCGGGGAGCAGTTCTTC. The rearrangement uses TRBV9 and TRBJ2-1; D perhaps matches TRBD1 (6 bases). Germline CDR1 SGDLS, CDR2 YYNGEE. CDR3 length equals 13 residues. Trimming took 3 bases from V and 10 from J, leaving 14 bases between them.

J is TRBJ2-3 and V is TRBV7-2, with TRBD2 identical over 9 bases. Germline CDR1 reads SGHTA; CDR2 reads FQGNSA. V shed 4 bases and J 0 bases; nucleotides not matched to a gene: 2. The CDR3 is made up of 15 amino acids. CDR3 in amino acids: CASSYTSGSTDTQYF. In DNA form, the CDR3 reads TGTGCCAGCAGCTACACTAGCGGGAGCACAGATACGCAGTATTTT.